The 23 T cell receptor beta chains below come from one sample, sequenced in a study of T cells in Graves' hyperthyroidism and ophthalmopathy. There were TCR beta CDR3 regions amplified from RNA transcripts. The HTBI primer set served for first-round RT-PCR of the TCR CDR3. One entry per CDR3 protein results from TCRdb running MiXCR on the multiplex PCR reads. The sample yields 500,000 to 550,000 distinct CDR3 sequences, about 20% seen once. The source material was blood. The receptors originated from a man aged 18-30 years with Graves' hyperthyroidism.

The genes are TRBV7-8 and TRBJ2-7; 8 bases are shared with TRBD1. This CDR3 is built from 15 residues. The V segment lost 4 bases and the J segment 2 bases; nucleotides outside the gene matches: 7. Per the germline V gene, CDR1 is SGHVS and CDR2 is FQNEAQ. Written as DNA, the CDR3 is TGTGCCAGCAGCTGGCAGGGGGCCGACACCTACGAGCAGTACGTC. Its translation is CASSWQGADTYEQYV.

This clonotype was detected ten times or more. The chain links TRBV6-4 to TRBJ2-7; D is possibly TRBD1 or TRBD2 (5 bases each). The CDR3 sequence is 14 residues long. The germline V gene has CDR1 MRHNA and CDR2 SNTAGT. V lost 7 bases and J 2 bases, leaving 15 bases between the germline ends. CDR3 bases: TGTGCCAGCATAGGGGACGGTGCGACCTACGAGCAGTACTTC. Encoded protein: CASIGDGATYEQYF.

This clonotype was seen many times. Written as DNA, the CDR3 is TGCAGTGCCAGGGTGGGGGCGAACACTGAAGCTTTCTTT. Protein: CSARVGANTEAFF. The rearrangement uses TRBV20-1 and TRBJ1-1; the D gene is possibly TRBD1 (6 bases). V lost 6 bases, J lost 1 base, and 12 bases lay in between. The CDR3 has 13 amino acids. Germline V gene lookup returns CDR1 DFQATT and CDR2 SNEGSKA (reference sequence).

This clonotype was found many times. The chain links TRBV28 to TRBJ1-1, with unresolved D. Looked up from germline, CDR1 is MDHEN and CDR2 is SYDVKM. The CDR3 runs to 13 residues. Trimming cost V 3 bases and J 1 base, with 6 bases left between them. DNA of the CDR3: TGTGCCAGCAGTTTCGAAGAGAACACTGAAGCTTTCTTT. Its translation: CASSFEENTEAFF.

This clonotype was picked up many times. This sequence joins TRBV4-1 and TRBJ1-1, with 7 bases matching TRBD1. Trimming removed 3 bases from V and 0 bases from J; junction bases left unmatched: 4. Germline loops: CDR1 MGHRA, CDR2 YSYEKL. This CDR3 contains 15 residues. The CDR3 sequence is CASSQAGQLNTEAFF. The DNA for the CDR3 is TGCGCCAGCAGCCAGGCGGGACAGCTGAACACTGAAGCTTTCTTT.

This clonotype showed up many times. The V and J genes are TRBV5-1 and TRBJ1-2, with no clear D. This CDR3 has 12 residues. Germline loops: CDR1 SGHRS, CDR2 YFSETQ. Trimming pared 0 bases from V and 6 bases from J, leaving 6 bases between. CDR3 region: CASSLGRDGYTF. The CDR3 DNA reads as TGCGCCAGCAGCTTGGGAAGAGATGGCTACACCTTC.

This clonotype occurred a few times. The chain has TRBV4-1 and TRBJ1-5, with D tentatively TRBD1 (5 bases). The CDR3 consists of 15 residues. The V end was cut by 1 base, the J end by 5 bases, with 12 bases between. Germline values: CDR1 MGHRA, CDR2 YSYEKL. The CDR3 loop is CASSQGLTEDQPQHF. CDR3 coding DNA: TGCGCCAGCAGCCAAGGTTTGACAGAGGATCAGCCCCAGCATTTT.

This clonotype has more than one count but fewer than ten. CDR3 nucleotide sequence: TGCAGTGCTAGACCGACCGGGACAGGGAATTCACCCCTCCACTTT. Translation: CSARPTGTGNSPLHF. The V and J genes are TRBV20-1 and TRBJ1-6; 9 positions agree with TRBD1. Germline loops: CDR1 DFQATT, CDR2 SNEGSKA (reference sequence). J lost 7 bases, V lost 2 bases, and 6 bases had no gene match. The CDR3 totals 15 residues.

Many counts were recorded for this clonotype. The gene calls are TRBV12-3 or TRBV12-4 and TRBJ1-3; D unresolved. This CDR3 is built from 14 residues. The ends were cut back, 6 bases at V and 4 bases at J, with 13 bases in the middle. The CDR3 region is CASSEPKRGNTIYF. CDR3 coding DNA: TGTGCCAGCAGCGAGCCTAAAAGGGGAAACACCATATATTTT.

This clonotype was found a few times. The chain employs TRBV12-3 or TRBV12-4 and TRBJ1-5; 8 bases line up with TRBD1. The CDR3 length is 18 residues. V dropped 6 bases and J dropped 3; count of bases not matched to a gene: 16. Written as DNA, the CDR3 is TGTGCCAGCAGCGAAAGGTCCAGGGGGCGCCCCGACAATCAGCCCCAGCATTTT. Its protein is CASSERSRGRPDNQPQHF.

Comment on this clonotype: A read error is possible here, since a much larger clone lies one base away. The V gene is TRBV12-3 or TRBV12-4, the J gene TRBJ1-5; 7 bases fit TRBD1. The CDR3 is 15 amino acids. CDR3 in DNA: TGTGCCAGCAGTTTACGACAGGGTGTCCCCCGGCCCCGGCATTTT. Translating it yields CASSLRQGVPRPRHF.

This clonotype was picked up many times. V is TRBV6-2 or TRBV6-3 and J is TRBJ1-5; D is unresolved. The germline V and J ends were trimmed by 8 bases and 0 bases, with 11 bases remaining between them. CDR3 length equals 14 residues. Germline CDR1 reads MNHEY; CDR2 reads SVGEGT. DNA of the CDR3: TGTGCCAGCGAACGAGACAATAGCAATCAGCCCCAGCATTTT. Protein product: CASERDNSNQPQHF.

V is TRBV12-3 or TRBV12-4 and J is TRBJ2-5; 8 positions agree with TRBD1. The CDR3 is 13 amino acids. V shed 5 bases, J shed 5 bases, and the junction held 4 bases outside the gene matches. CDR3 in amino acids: CASSNRGVETQYF. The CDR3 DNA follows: TGTGCCAGCAGTAACAGGGGGGTTGAGACCCAGTACTTC.

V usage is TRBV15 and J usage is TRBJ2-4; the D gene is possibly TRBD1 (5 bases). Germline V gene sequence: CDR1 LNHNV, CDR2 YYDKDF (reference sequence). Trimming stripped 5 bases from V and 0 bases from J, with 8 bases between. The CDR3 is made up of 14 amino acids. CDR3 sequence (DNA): TGTGCCACCAGCCGAACAGGAGCCAAAAACATTCAGTACTTC. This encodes CATSRTGAKNIQYF.

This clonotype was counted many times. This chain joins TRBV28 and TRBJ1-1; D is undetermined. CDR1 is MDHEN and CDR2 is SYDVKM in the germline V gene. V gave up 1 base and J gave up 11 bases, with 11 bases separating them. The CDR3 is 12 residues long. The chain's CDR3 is CASSLFRARAFF. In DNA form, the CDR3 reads TGTGCCAGCAGTTTATTTCGAGCGCGGGCTTTCTTT.

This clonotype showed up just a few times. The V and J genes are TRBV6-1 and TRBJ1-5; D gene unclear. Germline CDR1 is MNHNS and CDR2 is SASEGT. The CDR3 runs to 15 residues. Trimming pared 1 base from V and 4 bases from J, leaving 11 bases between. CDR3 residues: CASSEETHVNQPQHF. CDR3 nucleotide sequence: TGTGCCAGCAGTGAAGAGACACATGTAAATCAGCCCCAGCATTTT.

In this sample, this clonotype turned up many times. CDR3: CASGASGTQETQYF. The CDR3 nucleotides read TGTGCCAGCGGTGCGTCAGGGACCCAAGAGACCCAGTACTTC. The chain uses TRBV2 and TRBJ2-5, with D possibly called TRBD1 or TRBD2 (5 bases each). This CDR3 is built from 14 residues. Germline V gene data show CDR1 as SNHLY and CDR2 as FYNNEI. V was cut by 8 bases and J by 1 base, with 14 bases left in between. The full variable domain, completed using reference TRBV2 and TRBJ2-5, is EPEVTQTPSHQVTQMGQEVILRCVPISNHLYFYWYRQILGQKVEFLVSFYNNEISEKSEIFDDQFSVERPDGSNFTLKIRSTKLEDSAMYFCASGASGTQETQYFGPGTRLLVL.

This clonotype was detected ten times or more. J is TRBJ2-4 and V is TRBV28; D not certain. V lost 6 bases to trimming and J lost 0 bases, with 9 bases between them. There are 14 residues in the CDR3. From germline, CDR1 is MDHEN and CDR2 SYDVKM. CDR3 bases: TGTGCCAGCAGGGATAATCTAGCCAAAAACATTCAGTACTTC. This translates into CASRDNLAKNIQYF.

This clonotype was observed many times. DNA of the CDR3: TGTGCCAGCAGGCAGTGGGACACCGGCACTGAAGCTTTCTTT. It codes for CASRQWDTGTEAFF. V is TRBV11-1 and J is TRBJ1-1; D is perhaps TRBD1 (6 bases). Germline CDR1 is SGHAT and CDR2 is FQDESV (reference sequence). V was cut by 6 bases and J by 4 bases, with 15 bases left in between. This CDR3 spans 14 amino acids.

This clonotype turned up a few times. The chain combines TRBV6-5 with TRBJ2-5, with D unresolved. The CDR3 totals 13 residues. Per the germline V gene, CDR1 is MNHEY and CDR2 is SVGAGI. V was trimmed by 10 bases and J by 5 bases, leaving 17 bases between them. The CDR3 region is CAITRLESETQYF. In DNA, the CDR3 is TGTGCCATCACGAGACTCGAGAGTGAGACCCAGTACTTC.

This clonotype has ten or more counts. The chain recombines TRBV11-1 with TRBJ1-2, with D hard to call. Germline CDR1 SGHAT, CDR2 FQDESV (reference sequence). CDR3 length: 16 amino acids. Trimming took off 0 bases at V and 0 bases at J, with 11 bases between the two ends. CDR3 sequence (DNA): TGTGCCAGCAGCTTAGCGTTTGCAGAATCTAACTATGGCTACACCTTC. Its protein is CASSLAFAESNYGYTF. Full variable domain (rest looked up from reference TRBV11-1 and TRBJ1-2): EAEVAQSPRYKITEKSQAVAFWCDPISGHATLYWYRQILGQGPELLVQFQDESVVDDSQLPKDRFSAERLKGVDSTLKIQPAELGDSAMYLCASSLAFAESNYGYTFGSGTRLTVV.

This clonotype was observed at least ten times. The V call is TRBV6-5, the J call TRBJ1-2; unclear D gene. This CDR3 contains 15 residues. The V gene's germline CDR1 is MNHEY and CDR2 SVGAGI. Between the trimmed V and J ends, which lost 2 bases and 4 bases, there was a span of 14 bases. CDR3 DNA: TGTGCCAGCAGTTACGTTGGCGGGGTTGCCTATGGCTACACCTTC. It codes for CASSYVGGVAYGYTF.

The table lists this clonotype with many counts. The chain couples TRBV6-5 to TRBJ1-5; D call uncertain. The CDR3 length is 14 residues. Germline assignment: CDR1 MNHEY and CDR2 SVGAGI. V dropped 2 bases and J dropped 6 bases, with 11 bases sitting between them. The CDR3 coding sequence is TGTGCCAGCAGTTACGGCCCGATGGGTCAGCCCCAGCATTTT. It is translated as CASSYGPMGQPQHF.